One and the same sample provided the 32 T cell receptor beta chains below, sequenced in a study of blood T cell repertoires in COVID-19. Here immunoSEQ multiplex PCR was the method, and the copy in TCRdb shows in-frame clones only, minus some. This sample yields around 56,000 clones, of which roughly nine tenths are seen a single time; around 7.2% belongs to the top ten. The sequenced material came from peripheral blood. The receptors were sampled from a woman aged 55-70 years with active or convalescent COVID-19.

This rearrangement joins TRBV28 to TRBJ1-4; 9 nucleotides match TRBD1. The germline gives CDR1 MDHEN, CDR2 SYDVKM. V lost 6 bases and J lost 2; bases outside the gene matches: 10. The CDR3 contains 17 residues. In nucleotides, the CDR3 is TGTGCCAGCAGCCTTTCCGGGACAGGGCCCACTAATGAAAAACTGTTTTTT. Protein sequence: CASSLSGTGPTNEKLFF.

This sequence joins TRBV3-1 (or the pseudogene TRBV3-2) and TRBJ2-1; 10 bases line up with TRBD2. J was trimmed by 9 bases and V by 1 base; bases with no gene match: 6. CDR3 length: 15 amino acids. Germline-derived CDR1 and CDR2 are LGHDT and YNNKEL (reference sequence). In DNA, the CDR3 is TGTGCCAGCAGCCAAGTTCCGGGACTAGCGTCTGAGCAGTTCTTC. Its protein is CASSQVPGLASEQFF.

The chain recombines TRBV20-1 with TRBJ1-5; TRBD1 might be the D (5 bases). The CDR3 totals 13 residues. V was trimmed by 3 bases and J by 7 bases, leaving 13 bases between them. CDR1 DFQATT and CDR2 SNEGSKA come from the germline V gene (reference sequence). Here the CDR3 DNA reads TGCAGTGCTAGTGGGCAGGGTTACCAGCCCCAGCATTTT. It translates to CSASGQGYQPQHF.

The rearrangement joins TRBV11-2 to TRBJ1-1, with 8 bases matching TRBD1. J was trimmed by 5 bases and V by 5 bases; bases with no gene match: 13. In germline, CDR1 is SGHAT, CDR2 FQNNGV. The CDR3 is made up of 16 amino acids. The CDR3 protein is CASSTDNYRGKTEAFF. The DNA of the CDR3 is TGTGCCAGCAGCACCGATAACTACAGGGGGAAGACTGAAGCTTTCTTT.

This clone showed up just a few times. The chain is built from TRBV6-6 and TRBJ1-1; TRBD1 aligns across 7 bases. There are 12 residues in the CDR3. The germline V gene has CDR1 MNHNY and CDR2 SVGAGI (reference sequence). The trim removed 3 bases at V and 8 bases at J, leaving 3 bases unmatched. The CDR3 here is CASSYRQGEAFF. In DNA form, the CDR3 reads TGTGCCAGCAGTTATAGACAGGGAGAAGCTTTCTTT.

V usage is TRBV28 and J usage is TRBJ2-3; 8 bases line up with TRBD1. The CDR3 contains 15 residues. V shed 2 bases and J 3 bases; nucleotides not matched to a gene: 4. Per the germline V gene, CDR1 is MDHEN and CDR2 is SYDVKM. The CDR3 protein is CASSLQGAGTDTQYF. CDR3 DNA: TGTGCCAGCAGTTTACAGGGGGCCGGAACAGATACGCAGTATTTT.

The chain couples TRBV28 to TRBJ1-1; 7 bases are shared with TRBD1. V lost 3 bases, J lost 5 bases, and 3 bases stayed unmatched. CDR3 length: 13 residues. Germline V gene data show CDR1 as MDHEN and CDR2 as SYDVKM. CDR3 in amino acids: CASSFRGRTEAFF. The CDR3 DNA follows: TGTGCCAGCAGTTTTAGGGGGCGAACTGAAGCTTTCTTT.

CDR3 in amino acids: CASNSNSNQPQHF. The CDR3, as DNA: TGTGCCAGCAACAGTAATAGCAATCAGCCCCAGCATTTT. The chain uses TRBV18 and TRBJ1-5; D is unresolved. Trimming left V 8 bases short and J 0 bases short, with 8 bases between. The germline V gene has CDR1 KGHSH and CDR2 LQKENI. The CDR3 runs to 13 residues.

The chain joins TRBV6-1 to TRBJ2-7, with 7 bases aligning to TRBD1. V shed 2 bases and J 3 bases; nucleotides not matched to a gene: 4. The CDR3 sequence is 14 residues long. The germline V gene encodes CDR1 MNHNS and CDR2 SASEGT. In DNA form, the CDR3 reads TGTGCCAGCAGTGAAAGGAACAGGGGCTACGAGCAGTACTTC. Residues: CASSERNRGYEQYF.

V and J are TRBV5-4 and TRBJ2-1; 10 bases agree with TRBD2. This CDR3 has 15 residues. J lost 6 bases, V lost 3 bases, and 6 bases had no gene match. CDR1 is SGHNT and CDR2 is YYREEE in the germline V gene (reference sequence). Here the CDR3 DNA reads TGTGCCAGCAGCTCCCAACTAGCGGGGCTCAATGAGCAGTTCTTC. Protein product: CASSSQLAGLNEQFF.

The chain carries TRBV24-1 and TRBJ2-3; TRBD2 aligns across 9 bases. Germline assignment: CDR1 KGHDR and CDR2 SFDVKD. The trim removed 9 bases at V and 0 bases at J, leaving 6 bases unmatched. The CDR3 loop spans 15 amino acids. The CDR3 is CATSRLADSTDTQYF. Written as DNA, the CDR3 is TGTGCCACCTCCCGACTAGCGGATAGCACAGATACGCAGTATTTT.

The chain combines TRBV30 with TRBJ1-6; no definite D call. Germline V gene lookup returns CDR1 GTSNPN and CDR2 SVGIG (reference sequence). The CDR3 has 15 residues. V gave up 5 bases and J gave up 7 bases, with 18 bases separating them. The CDR3 DNA reads TGTGCCTGGTCCGTGGGCCGGGGATTGAATTCACCCCTCCACTTT. Its translation is CAWSVGRGLNSPLHF.

The chain links TRBV19 to TRBJ2-7; 9 nucleotides agree with TRBD1. The V segment lost 5 bases and the J segment 5 bases; nucleotides outside the gene matches: 10. The CDR3 spans 15 residues. CDR1 LNHDA and CDR2 SQIVND come from the germline V gene (reference sequence). Written as DNA, the CDR3 is TGTGCCAGTAGTCCCCAAGGACAGGGGTGGGACGAGCAGTACTTC. Its translation is CASSPQGQGWDEQYF.

This clone appeared a single time. The chain has TRBV11-2 and TRBJ1-2, with D unclear. V shed 5 bases and J shed 4 bases, with 14 bases lying between them. Germline lookup yields CDR1 SGHAT and CDR2 FQNNGV. The CDR3 contains 14 residues. The CDR3 spells CASSPSGPFYGYTF. CDR3 coding DNA: TGTGCCAGCAGCCCATCGGGTCCATTCTATGGCTACACCTTC.

Only a few counts were recorded for this clone. The rearrangement links TRBV30 to TRBJ1-2, with 9 bases identical to TRBD1. Germline V gives CDR1 GTSNPN, CDR2 SVGIG (reference sequence). The CDR3 runs 12 residues. V dropped 7 bases and J dropped 5; count of bases not matched to a gene: 5. The CDR3 reads CALQGAKYGYTF. DNA for the CDR3: TGTGCCTTACAGGGGGCGAAATATGGCTACACCTTC.

V usage is TRBV30 and J usage is TRBJ1-5, with 7 bases lining up with TRBD1. Germline V lookup: CDR1 GTSNPN, CDR2 SVGIG (reference sequence). Trimming took 5 bases from V and 7 from J; bases not matched to a gene: 11. The CDR3 has 14 residues. The CDR3 nucleotides read TGTGCCTGGTCACAGGGGCAGGGGTTGCAGCCCCAGCATTTT. This sequence encodes CAWSQGQGLQPQHF.

The chain recombines TRBV30 with TRBJ2-5; D is undetermined. Trimming removed 7 bases at V and 2 bases at J, with 11 bases between. The CDR3 extends over 12 amino acids. Germline V CDR1 and CDR2: GTSNPN, SVGIG (reference sequence). The DNA of the CDR3 is TGTGCCTCTGCCCCAGTTCAAGAGACCCAGTACTTC. Translated: CASAPVQETQYF.

V and J are TRBV7-2 and TRBJ2-7; a weak D match, TRBD2 (6 bases). CDR1 and CDR2 (germline): SGHTA, FQGNSA. V was cut by 11 bases and J by 2 bases, with 13 bases left in between. This CDR3 spans 12 amino acids. CDR3 in amino acids: CAVRGGPYEQYF. The CDR3 DNA reads as TGTGCCGTTAGGGGAGGACCCTACGAGCAGTACTTC.

Written as DNA, the CDR3 is TGTGCCAGCAGCTTGGAGTTTTCCAGGGGGAATCCCCAGTACTTC. Residues: CASSLEFSRGNPQYF. The chain uses TRBV5-5 and TRBJ2-7, with 7 nucleotides matching TRBD1. The CDR3 extends over 15 amino acids. CDR1 and CDR2 from the germline V gene are SGHKS and YYEKEE (reference sequence). The V segment lost 0 bases and the J segment 10 bases; nucleotides outside the gene matches: 13.

The V call is TRBV5-4, the J call TRBJ2-7; D is perhaps TRBD1 (6 bases). The CDR3 runs to 14 residues. V shed 9 bases and J shed 0 bases, with 16 bases lying between them. Germline assignment: CDR1 SGHNT and CDR2 YYREEE (reference sequence). The CDR3 nucleotides read TGTGCCACCCGATACAGGGCAAGCTCCTACGAGCAGTACTTC. Translation: CATRYRASSYEQYF.

This sequence joins TRBV7-2 and TRBJ2-1; a possible D gene is TRBD1 (5 bases). Germline assignment: CDR1 SGHTA and CDR2 FQGNSA. The CDR3 length is 13 residues. V was pared by 2 bases and J by 7 bases, with 9 bases between. The CDR3 sequence: CASSLPGMNEQFF. CDR3 bases: TGTGCCAGCAGCTTACCAGGGATGAATGAGCAGTTCTTC.

The CDR3 loop is CASSLGGLAGENEQFF. The DNA for the CDR3 is TGTGCCAGCAGCTTAGGAGGACTAGCGGGGGAGAATGAGCAGTTCTTC. The chain recombines TRBV7-7 with TRBJ2-1, with 13 bases fitting TRBD2. Germline V gene sequence: CDR1 SSHAT, CDR2 FNYEAQ (reference sequence). The V gene end was trimmed by 1 base and the J gene end by 7 bases; junction bases not matched to a gene: 4. The CDR3 is made up of 16 amino acids.

This rearrangement joins TRBV18 to TRBJ1-5; 7 bases are a match to TRBD1. CDR1 and CDR2 (germline): KGHSH, LQKENI. The ends lost 4 bases at V and 3 bases at J; junction bases unmatched: 9. This CDR3 comprises 16 residues. CDR3 nucleotides: TGTGCCAGCTCACACCGGGACAGAGTTTCCAATCAGCCCCAGCATTTT. It translates to CASSHRDRVSNQPQHF.

The chain uses TRBV27 and TRBJ2-1, with D maybe TRBD2 (5 bases). The V end lost 3 bases, the J end lost 5 bases, and 20 bases lay between the germline ends. Germline CDR1 reads MNHEY; CDR2 reads SMNVEV (reference sequence). The CDR3 sequence is 17 residues long. The CDR3 DNA follows: TGTGCCAGCAGTTTCGTCTCGCCCCGGACTGATAACAATGAGCAGTTCTTC. This codes for CASSFVSPRTDNNEQFF.

The gene calls are TRBV3-1 (or the pseudogene TRBV3-2) and TRBJ2-1; weak D call: TRBD1 (5 bases). The CDR3 length is 13 residues. V was clipped by 6 bases and J by 10 bases, with 16 bases between them. From germline, CDR1 is LGHDT and CDR2 YNNKEL (reference sequence). CDR3 nucleotide sequence: TGTGCCAGCAGTCCGCCTGGGGCGCGGGAGCAGTTCTTC. Its protein is CASSPPGAREQFF.

This rearrangement joins TRBV9 to TRBJ1-5; 12 bases match TRBD1. The V gene's germline CDR1 is SGDLS and CDR2 YYNGEE. This CDR3 region has 15 residues. With V trimmed by 4 bases and J by 4 bases, 3 bases remained unmatched. CDR3 residues: CASSTGQGANQPQHF. The CDR3 bases are TGTGCCAGCAGCACGGGACAGGGGGCGAATCAGCCCCAGCATTTT.

This sequence joins TRBV28 and TRBJ2-1; TRBD2 matches 9 bases. The CDR3 extends over 19 amino acids. V was pared by 6 bases and J by 1 base, with 16 bases of the junction left unmatched. Germline V gives CDR1 MDHEN, CDR2 SYDVKM. The CDR3 bases are TGTGCCAGCAGCTCCTTTACACCGAGCGGGAGGTGGTCCTACAATGAGCAGTTCTTC. This codes for CASSSFTPSGRWSYNEQFF.

V gene TRBV6-2 or TRBV6-3 combines with J gene TRBJ2-5, with TRBD2 matching over 13 bases. This CDR3 contains 18 residues. V lost 2 bases, J lost 1 base, and 7 bases stayed unmatched. Per germline, CDR1 MNHEY and CDR2 SVGEGT. The CDR3 reads CASSYGLLAGGTQETQYF. The CDR3 DNA reads as TGTGCCAGCAGTTACGGACTACTAGCGGGGGGGACCCAAGAGACCCAGTACTTC.

V usage is TRBV6-5 and J usage is TRBJ1-2, with a possible D match to TRBD1 (5 bases). The CDR3 totals 14 residues. The V end was cut by 8 bases, the J end by 4 bases, with 17 bases between. Per germline, CDR1 MNHEY and CDR2 SVGAGI. CDR3 sequence reads: CASANPGQGYGYTF. The CDR3 DNA sequence: TGTGCCAGCGCCAACCCCGGGCAGGGCTATGGCTACACCTTC.

The rearrangement links TRBV13 to TRBJ2-7; TRBD1 matches 7 bases. V trimming: 0 bases; J trimming: 6 bases; junction bases outside the gene matches: 8. This CDR3 has 15 residues. Germline CDR1 PRHDT, CDR2 FYEKMQ (reference sequence). The chain's CDR3 is CASSLGTGYPLEQYF. The CDR3, as DNA: TGTGCCAGCAGCTTAGGGACAGGGTATCCACTCGAGCAGTACTTC.

This clone occurred a few times. This rearrangement joins TRBV19 to TRBJ1-2, with D perhaps TRBD1 (5 bases). The CDR3 runs to 16 residues. Germline V gene data show CDR1 as LNHDA and CDR2 as SQIVND (reference sequence). V was cut by 3 bases and J by 1 base, with 15 bases left in between. CDR3 loop: CASSIGPRGGNYGYTF. CDR3 bases: TGTGCCAGTAGTATTGGACCGAGGGGAGGTAACTATGGCTACACCTTC.

The rearrangement links TRBV9 to TRBJ1-3; D is unclear. The V end was cut by 3 bases, the J end by 0 bases, with 10 bases between. The CDR3 totals 15 residues. CDR1 SGDLS and CDR2 YYNGEE come from the germline V gene. In nucleotides, the CDR3 is TGTGCCAGCAGCGAGTCGGTAGACTCTGGAAACACCATATATTTT. Protein product: CASSESVDSGNTIYF.